The present TCR beta chain was sequenced within a study of OX40 agonist ivuxolimab in advanced cancers. Notes on the research overall: The costimulatory receptor OX40 (CD134) was targeted by ivuxolimab, a fully human IgG2 agonistic monoclonal antibody. The point of sequencing TCRbeta in the periphery was to test whether ivuxolimab changed TCR sequence diversity and drove clonal T-cell expansion. Patients were allowed to have had prior anti-PD-1, anti-PD-L1 or anti-CTLA-4 therapy, and roughly 40% of the dose-escalation patients had been treated with checkpoint inhibitors. The paper covers the monotherapy dose-escalation part of the phase I ivuxolimab trial, which included N ≈ 57 patients. Intravenous ivuxolimab was administered to patients every 2 weeks at six dose levels: 0.01, 0.1, 0.3, 1.5, 3 and 10 mg/kg. Three dose-escalation patients achieved partial responses, one with hepatocellular carcinoma and two with cutaneous melanoma. In the dose-escalation cohort, 65% to 90% of patients were male, and the mean age was approximately 55 years, with a range of about 23 to 90. Among the roughly 52 dose-escalation patients, roughly 20 had hepatocellular carcinoma, about 15 melanoma, 9 renal cell carcinoma and 9 head and neck cancer.

What the work shows at the level of the full study, not this receptor alone: Antigen specificity was not determined for the clonally expanded peripheral T cells. In partial responders in the 0.1-3.0 mg/kg groups, normalized peripheral clonal expansion was found to be among the lowest, especially among CD8+ T cells. Low levels of normalized T-cell clonal expansion were also seen in some patients who did not respond. Clonal expansion of both CD4+ and CD8+ blood T cells was observed from baseline to week 6 at doses 0.1 to 3.0 mg/kg. After ivuxolimab, expanded clones were on average more numerous among CD8+ T cells than among CD4+ T cells.

With regard to this clone: Its target antigen remains unknown. The record has no base qualities; no much larger clone is one base away.

Patients with autoimmune disease history or receiving systemic immunosuppression were excluded from the trial. Peripheral blood for TCR sequencing was drawn from every dose cohort at baseline, at cycle 4 day 1 and at cycle 7 day 1. Samples were obtained from an open-label, multicenter, first-in-human phase I dose-escalation trial of ivuxolimab. The trial enrolled adults with locally advanced or metastatic head and neck squamous cell, hepatocellular, melanoma or renal cell carcinoma. Before TCR sequencing, CD4+ T cells and CD8+ T cells were sorted from peripheral blood as separate populations. To sequence the TCRbeta CDR3 region, genomic DNA was isolated from the sorted cells. The immunoSEQ Assay was used for sequencing of TCRbeta CDR3 regions. Held by TCRdb, this immuneACCESS table contains in-frame sequences only and omits some clones. Under half of the omission traces to an unresolved V gene where checked; the cause of the rest is unknown. The sample records about 71,000 clones, around 80% of which are singletons. In total, the top ten clones hold roughly 5.3% of the sample.

Looking up the germline V gene yields CDR1 SGHRS and CDR2 YFSETQ. There are 16 amino acids in the CDR3, from cysteine to phenylalanine inclusive. Solely the CDR3 DNA is kept, with 48 bases framed from the first base. Compared with germline, V lacks 4 bases and J lacks 1 base; bases without a gene match: 6. Recombination connected TRBV5-1 to TRBJ2-5, and TRBD2 aligns with 11 junction nucleotides. This TCR was sampled from an adult with an advanced solid tumor such as melanoma, head and neck, liver or kidney cancer. The sample in question was CD4+ or CD8+ T cells sorted from blood, obtained in a trial of the OX40 agonist ivuxolimab. The CDR3 region reads CASSLLAGGGQETQYF. The nucleotide sequence reads as follows: TGCGCCAGCAGCCTCCTAGCGGGAGGTGGCCAAGAGACCCAGTACTTC.